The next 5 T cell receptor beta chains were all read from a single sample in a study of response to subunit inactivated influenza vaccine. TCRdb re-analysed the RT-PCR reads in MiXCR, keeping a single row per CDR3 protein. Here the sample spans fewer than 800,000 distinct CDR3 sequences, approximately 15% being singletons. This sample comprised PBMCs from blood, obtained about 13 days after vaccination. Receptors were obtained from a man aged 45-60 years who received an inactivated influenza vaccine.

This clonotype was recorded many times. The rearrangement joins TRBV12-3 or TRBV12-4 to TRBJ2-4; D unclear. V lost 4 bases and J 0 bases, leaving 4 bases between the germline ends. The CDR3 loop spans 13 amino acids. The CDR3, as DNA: TGTGCCAGCAGTTCTATAGCCAAAAACATTCAGTACTTC. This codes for CASSSIAKNIQYF.

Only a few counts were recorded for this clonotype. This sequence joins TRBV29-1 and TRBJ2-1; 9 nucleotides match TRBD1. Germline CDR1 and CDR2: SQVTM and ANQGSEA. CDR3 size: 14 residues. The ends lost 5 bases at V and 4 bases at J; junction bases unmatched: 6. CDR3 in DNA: TGCAGCGTTACGTCCGGGACAGGGTACAATGAGCAGTTCTTC. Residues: CSVTSGTGYNEQFF.

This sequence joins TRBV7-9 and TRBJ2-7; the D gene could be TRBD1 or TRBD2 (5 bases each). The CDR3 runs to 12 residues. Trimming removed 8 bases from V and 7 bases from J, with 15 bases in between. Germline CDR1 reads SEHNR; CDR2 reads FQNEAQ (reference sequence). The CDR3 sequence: CASCEGTGEQYF. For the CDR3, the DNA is TGTGCCAGCTGCGAGGGGACCGGTGAGCAGTACTTC. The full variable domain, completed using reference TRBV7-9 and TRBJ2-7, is DTGVSQNPRHKITKRGQNVTFRCDPISEHNRLYWYRQTLGQGPEFLTYFQNEAQLEKSRLLSDRFSAERPKGSFSTLEIQRTEQGDSAMYLCASCEGTGEQYFGPGTRLTVT.

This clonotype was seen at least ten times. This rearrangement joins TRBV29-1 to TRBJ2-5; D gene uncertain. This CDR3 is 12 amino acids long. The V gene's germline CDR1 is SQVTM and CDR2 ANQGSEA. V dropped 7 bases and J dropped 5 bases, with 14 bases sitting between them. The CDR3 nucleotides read TGCAGCGCCCGGACCGAACTGGAGACCCAGTACTTC. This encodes CSARTELETQYF.

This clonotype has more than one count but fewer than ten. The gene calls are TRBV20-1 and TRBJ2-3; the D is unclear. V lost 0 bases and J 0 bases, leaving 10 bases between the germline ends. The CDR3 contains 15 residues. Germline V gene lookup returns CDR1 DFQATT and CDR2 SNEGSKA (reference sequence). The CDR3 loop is CSARDPLQSTDTQYF. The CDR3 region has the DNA TGCAGTGCTAGAGATCCCCTCCAGAGCACAGATACGCAGTATTTT.